This paragraph covers one T cell receptor (beta chain) sequence. The data belong to a study of T cell repertoires in cytomegalovirus infection. V was clipped by 2 bases and J by 12 bases, with 13 bases between them. The CDR3 is 13 amino acids. CDR1 and CDR2 from the germline V gene are KGHSH and LQKENI. TCRdb passed the reads through MiXCR, listing each CDR3 protein once. The sample shows about 740,000 distinct CDR3 sequences, about a third of them seen only once. This clonotype was sampled from a human donor in good health (CMV status not recorded). Some clones in this sample may be carry-over from other donors' samples. This sequence joins TRBV18 and TRBJ1-4, with D possibly being TRBD1 (5 bases). Input material: PBMCs. CDR3 in amino acids: CASSPKSGTELFF. In DNA form, the CDR3 reads TGTGCCAGCTCACCAAAGTCCGGGACGGAACTGTTTTTT.